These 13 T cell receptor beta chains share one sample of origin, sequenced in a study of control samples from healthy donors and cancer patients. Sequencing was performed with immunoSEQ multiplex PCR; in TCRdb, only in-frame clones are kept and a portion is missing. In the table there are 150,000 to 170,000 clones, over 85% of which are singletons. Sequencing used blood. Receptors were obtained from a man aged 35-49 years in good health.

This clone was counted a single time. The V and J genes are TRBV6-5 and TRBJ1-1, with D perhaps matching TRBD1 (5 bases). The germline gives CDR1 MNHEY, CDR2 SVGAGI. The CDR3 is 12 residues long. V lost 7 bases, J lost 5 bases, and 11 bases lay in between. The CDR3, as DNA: TGTGCCAGCATTTGGGGGTTAACTGAAGCTTTCTTT. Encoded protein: CASIWGLTEAFF.

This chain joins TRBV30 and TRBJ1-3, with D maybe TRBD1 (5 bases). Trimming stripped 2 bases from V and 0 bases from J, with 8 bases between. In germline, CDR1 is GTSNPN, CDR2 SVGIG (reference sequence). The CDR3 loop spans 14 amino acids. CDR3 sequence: CAWSTGYSGNTIYF. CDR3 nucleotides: TGTGCCTGGAGTACAGGTTACTCTGGAAACACCATATATTTT.

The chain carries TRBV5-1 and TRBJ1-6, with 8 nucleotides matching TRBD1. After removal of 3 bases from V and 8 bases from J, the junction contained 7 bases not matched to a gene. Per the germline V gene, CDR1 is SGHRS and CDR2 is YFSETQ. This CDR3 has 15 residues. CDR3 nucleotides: TGCGCCAGCAGCTCCACTCAGGGGGCCTATTCACCCCTCCACTTT. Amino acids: CASSSTQGAYSPLHF.

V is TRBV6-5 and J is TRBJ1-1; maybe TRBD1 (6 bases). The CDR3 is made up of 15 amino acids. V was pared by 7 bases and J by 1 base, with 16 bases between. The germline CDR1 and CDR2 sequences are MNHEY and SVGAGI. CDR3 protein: CASTFSGTQNTEAFF. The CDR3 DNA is TGTGCCAGCACTTTCTCCGGGACACAGAACACTGAAGCTTTCTTT.

Written as DNA, the CDR3 is TGCGCCAGCAGCCAAGATCTTGGGCATTCTTACTCCTACGAGCAGTACTTC. Its protein product is CASSQDLGHSYSYEQYF. This chain joins TRBV4-1 and TRBJ2-7, with D uncertain. V was trimmed by 0 bases and J by 0 bases, leaving 15 bases between them. The germline gives CDR1 MGHRA, CDR2 YSYEKL. The CDR3 contains 17 residues.

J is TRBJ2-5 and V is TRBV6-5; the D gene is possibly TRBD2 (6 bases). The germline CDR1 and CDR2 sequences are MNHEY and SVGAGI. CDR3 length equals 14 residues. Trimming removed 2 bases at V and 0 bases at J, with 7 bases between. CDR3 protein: CASSYGGNQETQYF. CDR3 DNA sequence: TGTGCCAGCAGTTACGGGGGGAACCAAGAGACCCAGTACTTC.

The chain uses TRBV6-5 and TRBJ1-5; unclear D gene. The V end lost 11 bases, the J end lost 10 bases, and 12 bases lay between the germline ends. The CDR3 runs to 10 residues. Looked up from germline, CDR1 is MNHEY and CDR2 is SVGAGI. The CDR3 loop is CALNRQPQHF. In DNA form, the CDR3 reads TGTGCCTTAAATAGGCAACCCCAGCATTTT.

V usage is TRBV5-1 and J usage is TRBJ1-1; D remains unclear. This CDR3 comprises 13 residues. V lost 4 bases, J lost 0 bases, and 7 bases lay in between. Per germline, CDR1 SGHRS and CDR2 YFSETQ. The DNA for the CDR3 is TGCGCCAGCAGCGGTCTCCTGAACACTGAAGCTTTCTTT. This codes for CASSGLLNTEAFF.

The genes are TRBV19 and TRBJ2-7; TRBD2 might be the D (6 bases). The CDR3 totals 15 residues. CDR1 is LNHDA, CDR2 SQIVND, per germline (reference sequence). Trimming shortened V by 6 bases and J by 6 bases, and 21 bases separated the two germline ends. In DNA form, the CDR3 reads TGTGCCAGTAGCCCCAGCGGGTCCGTTACTACCGAGCAGTACTTC. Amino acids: CASSPSGSVTTEQYF.

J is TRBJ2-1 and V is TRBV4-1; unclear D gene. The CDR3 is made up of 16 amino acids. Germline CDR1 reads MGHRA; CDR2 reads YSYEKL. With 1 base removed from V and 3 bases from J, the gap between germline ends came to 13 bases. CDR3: CASSQVDLGFYNEQFF. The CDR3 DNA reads TGCGCCAGCAGCCAAGTTGATTTGGGGTTCTACAATGAGCAGTTCTTC.

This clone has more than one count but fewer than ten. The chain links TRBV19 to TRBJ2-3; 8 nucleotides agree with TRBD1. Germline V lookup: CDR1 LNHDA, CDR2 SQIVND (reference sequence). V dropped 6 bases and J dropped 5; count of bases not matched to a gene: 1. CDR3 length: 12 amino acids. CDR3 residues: CASRGQVDTQYF. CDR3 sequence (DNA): TGTGCCAGTAGGGGACAGGTAGATACGCAGTATTTT.

The CDR3 DNA reads TGCGCCAGCAGCCAAGGGACAGGGCCGGATACGCAGTATTTT. It specifies CASSQGTGPDTQYF. This rearrangement joins TRBV4-1 to TRBJ2-3; TRBD1 matches 8 bases. V lost 1 base and J lost 6; bases outside the gene matches: 3. This CDR3 region has 14 residues. Germline V gives CDR1 MGHRA, CDR2 YSYEKL.

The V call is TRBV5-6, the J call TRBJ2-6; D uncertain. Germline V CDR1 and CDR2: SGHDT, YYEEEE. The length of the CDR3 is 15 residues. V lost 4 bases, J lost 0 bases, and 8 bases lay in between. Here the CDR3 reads CASSDWSSGANVLTF. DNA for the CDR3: TGTGCCAGCAGCGACTGGAGCTCTGGGGCCAACGTCCTGACTTTC.